This passage covers 29 T cell receptor beta chains from one sample sequenced in a study of shared T cell receptors in the human thymus. The data were produced by immunoSEQ multiplex PCR, yet TCRdb's version contains in-frame clones alone and is incomplete. The sample includes some 400,000 clones, 95% seen only once; the top ten take about 0.02%. The sample was thymocytes. These receptors came from a human donor.

This clone was found a few times. The chain has TRBV29-1 and TRBJ1-1, with D perhaps TRBD1 (5 bases). The CDR3 contains 13 residues. V gave up 4 bases and J gave up 4 bases, with 13 bases separating them. Germline CDR1 reads SQVTM; CDR2 reads ANQGSEA. The CDR3 is CSVGALQGTEAFF. CDR3 DNA sequence: TGCAGCGTTGGGGCCCTGCAGGGCACTGAAGCTTTCTTT.

This clone was observed a few times. The chain recombines TRBV5-1 with TRBJ2-2; D may correspond to TRBD1 or TRBD2 (5 bases each). Germline CDR1 and CDR2: SGHRS and YFSETQ. The V end was cut by 0 bases, the J end by 8 bases, with 17 bases between. The CDR3 is 16 residues long. CDR3 loop: CASSLAGPGTKGELFF. As DNA, the CDR3 is TGCGCCAGCAGCTTGGCTGGGCCGGGGACCAAAGGGGAGCTGTTTTTT. Based on the CDR3 plus reference TRBV5-1 and TRBJ2-2, the full variable domain is KAGVTQTPRYLIKTRGQQVTLSCSPISGHRSVSWYQQTPGQGLQFLFEYFSETQRNKGNFPGRFSGRQFSNSRSEMNVSTLELGDSALYLCASSLAGPGTKGELFFGEGSRLTVL.

This rearrangement joins TRBV28 to TRBJ1-5; D call uncertain. The germline V gene has CDR1 MDHEN and CDR2 SYDVKM. Trimming took off 5 bases at V and 0 bases at J, with 5 bases between the two ends. This CDR3 has 13 amino acids. Here the CDR3 DNA reads TGTGCCAGCAGTAAACATAGCAATCAGCCCCAGCATTTT. This gives the protein CASSKHSNQPQHF.

The chain is built from TRBV7-9 and TRBJ2-1; D unclear. The CDR3 contains 15 residues. Germline V lookup: CDR1 SEHNR, CDR2 FQNEAQ (reference sequence). V gave up 0 bases and J gave up 1 base, with 7 bases separating them. CDR3 nucleotide sequence: TGTGCCAGCAGCTTAGCGGAAACGTCCTACAATGAGCAGTTCTTC. This gives the protein CASSLAETSYNEQFF.

The V gene is TRBV2, the J gene TRBJ2-1; tentatively, D is TRBD2 (5 bases). V was trimmed by 8 bases and J by 5 bases, leaving 13 bases between them. Germline V gene sequence: CDR1 SNHLY, CDR2 FYNNEI. The CDR3 sequence is 13 residues long. The CDR3 loop is CASGSGGDNEQFF. CDR3 in DNA: TGTGCCAGCGGGTCAGGAGGAGACAATGAGCAGTTCTTC.

This chain connects TRBV7-7 to TRBJ2-6; D could derive from TRBD1 or TRBD2 (5 bases each). CDR1 and CDR2 (germline): SSHAT, FNYEAQ (reference sequence). CDR3 length equals 17 residues. V lost 5 bases and J lost 0, with 14 bases in between. CDR3 amino acids: CASSHHPGASGANVLTF. As DNA, the CDR3 is TGTGCCAGCAGCCACCACCCCGGGGCCTCTGGGGCCAACGTCCTGACTTTC.

The chain joins TRBV5-4 to TRBJ1-5; D may be TRBD1 (5 bases). The CDR3 has 15 residues. The V gene's germline CDR1 is SGHNT and CDR2 YYREEE (reference sequence). V lost 1 base and J lost 4, with 12 bases in between. CDR3 bases: TGTGCCAGCAGCTTGCACGGGGGGGTAAATCAGCCCCAGCATTTT. Protein: CASSLHGGVNQPQHF.

The chain joins TRBV5-8 to TRBJ1-1; 9 positions agree with TRBD1. The CDR3 is made up of 15 amino acids. CDR1 is SGHTS, CDR2 YDEGEE, per germline. J gave up 0 bases and V 4 bases, and 4 bases lay outside the gene matches. CDR3 sequence: CASSAGQGMNTEAFF. As DNA, the CDR3 is TGTGCCAGCAGCGCGGGACAGGGAATGAACACTGAAGCTTTCTTT.

This chain links TRBV7-3 with TRBJ2-1; TRBD2 is a possible D gene (6 bases). This CDR3 spans 16 amino acids. Germline values: CDR1 SGHTA, CDR2 FQGTGA. The V and J ends lost 5 bases and 9 bases respectively, with 23 bases between them. In DNA form, the CDR3 reads TGTGCCAGCAGCCACCCAGCAGGAGGGCCGCTGGGTGAGCAGTTCTTC. Translating gives CASSHPAGGPLGEQFF.

The V and J genes are TRBV28 and TRBJ1-2; D not resolved. The CDR3 is 13 residues long. Germline-derived CDR1 and CDR2 are MDHEN and SYDVKM. V was pared by 1 base and J by 6 bases, with 9 bases between. CDR3 sequence (DNA): TGTGCCAGCAGTTTATCCCGGGTTAATGGCTACACCTTC. Its protein product is CASSLSRVNGYTF.

V and J are TRBV6-5 and TRBJ1-5, with D maybe TRBD1 (5 bases). Trimming pared 1 base from V and 11 bases from J, leaving 15 bases between. This CDR3 comprises 14 residues. Germline V gene data show CDR1 as MNHEY and CDR2 as SVGAGI. The CDR3 DNA sequence: TGTGCCAGCAGTTACTGGCCAGGGTGGATGGCCCAGCATTTT. Translated: CASSYWPGWMAQHF.

The gene calls are TRBV7-2 and TRBJ2-7; the match to TRBD2 covers 7 bases. Trimming removed 2 bases from V and 3 bases from J; junction bases left unmatched: 13. Germline lookup yields CDR1 SGHTA and CDR2 FQGNSA. This CDR3 has 17 amino acids. The CDR3 region has the DNA TGTGCCAGCAGCTTATGGCCTTACTCTAGCGGCTACTACGAGCAGTACTTC. Protein: CASSLWPYSSGYYEQYF.

The V gene is TRBV28, the J gene TRBJ2-3; D is unclear. The V gene lost 6 bases and the J gene lost 2 bases, with 15 bases spanning the gap. The CDR3 totals 15 residues. Germline lookup yields CDR1 MDHEN and CDR2 SYDVKM. This CDR3 is CASSYLGGDTDTQYF. The CDR3 DNA sequence: TGTGCCAGCAGCTACCTTGGCGGCGACACAGATACGCAGTATTTT.

V is TRBV28 and J is TRBJ2-4; 8 nucleotides align to TRBD1. After removal of 3 bases from V and 0 bases from J, the junction contained 7 bases not matched to a gene. Germline V gene lookup returns CDR1 MDHEN and CDR2 SYDVKM. The CDR3 is 17 residues long. Here the CDR3 reads CASSFLGQGAAKNIQYF. The CDR3 DNA follows: TGTGCCAGCAGTTTTTTAGGGCAGGGGGCAGCCAAAAACATTCAGTACTTC.

The chain has TRBV11-3 and TRBJ2-1; TRBD2 matches 10 bases. Per the germline V gene, CDR1 is SGHNT and CDR2 is YENEEA. CDR3 length equals 16 residues. V was clipped by 5 bases and J by 8 bases; unmatched bases: 12. The CDR3 DNA is TGTGCCAGCAGCGCGGAAGGGACTAGCGAGAACCATGAGCAGTTCTTC. Translating gives CASSAEGTSENHEQFF.

The chain carries TRBV19 and TRBJ2-6; 10 bases are a match to TRBD1. CDR3 length: 20 residues. With 0 bases clipped from V and 1 base from J, the junction kept 9 bases outside the gene matches. Germline V gene data show CDR1 as LNHDA and CDR2 as SQIVND (reference sequence). CDR3 nucleotide sequence: TGTGCCAGTAGTATAGAGTGTCCGGGACAGGGGAGATCTGGGGCCAACGTCCTGACTTTC. It translates to CASSIECPGQGRSGANVLTF.

The chain couples TRBV28 to TRBJ2-7; 9 positions match TRBD2. CDR1 MDHEN and CDR2 SYDVKM come from the germline V gene. This CDR3 has 14 residues. With V trimmed by 7 bases and J by 2 bases, 6 bases remained unmatched. CDR3 sequence reads: CASTPSGDTYEQYF. As DNA, the CDR3 is TGTGCCAGCACCCCTAGCGGGGATACCTACGAGCAGTACTTC.

The genes are TRBV28 and TRBJ2-7, with D tentatively TRBD2 (5 bases). V was cut by 2 bases and J by 3 bases, with 8 bases left in between. The length of the CDR3 is 13 residues. Germline values: CDR1 MDHEN, CDR2 SYDVKM. The CDR3: CASSLRTLYEQYF. In nucleotides, the CDR3 is TGTGCCAGCAGTTTAAGGACTCTCTACGAGCAGTACTTC.

V usage is TRBV28 and J usage is TRBJ2-3; 8 nucleotides align to TRBD2. Germline CDR1 reads MDHEN; CDR2 reads SYDVKM. CDR3 length: 17 amino acids. Trimming cost V 5 bases and J 4 bases; bases outside gene matches: 14. The CDR3 coding sequence is TGTGCCAGCAGTCTCAGGTCAGAAGCGGGGGCCCCAGATACGCAGTATTTT. Amino acid sequence: CASSLRSEAGAPDTQYF.

The rearrangement uses TRBV28 and TRBJ2-7; D possibly corresponds to TRBD2 (6 bases). Germline loops: CDR1 MDHEN, CDR2 SYDVKM. Trimming took 8 bases from V and 7 from J, leaving 24 bases between them. The CDR3 is made up of 15 amino acids. CDR3 in amino acids: CASQLGGPEGAEQYF. The CDR3 DNA sequence: TGTGCCAGCCAATTGGGAGGACCCGAGGGAGCGGAGCAGTACTTC.

J is TRBJ1-2 and V is TRBV7-9; no clear D. CDR1 and CDR2 from the germline V gene are SEHNR and FQNEAQ (reference sequence). The CDR3 has 14 residues. The V and J ends lost 2 bases and 2 bases respectively, with 9 bases between them. The CDR3 DNA reads as TGTGCCAGCAGCTTAAAAGGGAAAAACTATGGCTACACCTTC. Protein sequence: CASSLKGKNYGYTF.

J is TRBJ1-2 and V is TRBV4-1; no clear D gene. V dropped 3 bases and J dropped 4 bases, with 15 bases sitting between them. From germline, CDR1 is MGHRA and CDR2 YSYEKL. The CDR3 spans 15 residues. The CDR3 DNA is TGCGCCAGCAGCCAGTGGGAAGGAGAAGGCTATGGCTACACCTTC. It codes for CASSQWEGEGYGYTF.

The chain combines TRBV19 with TRBJ1-3, with no clear D. The CDR3 spans 15 residues. The V and J ends lost 5 bases and 4 bases respectively, with 15 bases between them. Per germline, CDR1 LNHDA and CDR2 SQIVND (reference sequence). The CDR3 region is CASSPRSLFGNTIYF. CDR3 DNA: TGTGCCAGTAGTCCCCGTTCGCTCTTCGGAAACACCATATATTTT.

Points on this clone: One junction end disagrees with the germline gene, perhaps due to a read error. This chain connects TRBV30 to TRBJ2-7; TRBD2 matches at 7 bases. The CDR3 is made up of 15 amino acids. Germline V gene sequence: CDR1 GTSNPN, CDR2 SVGIG (reference sequence). CDR3 sequence (DNA): TGTGCCTGCAGTGCGGCTAGCGGTTCCACCTACGAGCAGTACTTC. Translated: CACSAASGSTYEQYF.

This chain uses TRBV7-5 with TRBJ2-1; the table's D call of TRBD2 was not tested on the DNA. TRBV7-5 is termed a pseudogene. The CDR3 totals 17 residues. In DNA form, the CDR3 reads TGTGTCAGAAGCTTAGAGGGGGGGAGGACCAAACACAATGAGCAGTTCTTC. It codes for CVRSLEGGRTKHNEQFF.

This sequence joins TRBV27 and TRBJ1-1; 8 bases line up with TRBD1. This CDR3 is 15 amino acids long. From germline, CDR1 is MNHEY and CDR2 SMNVEV (reference sequence). V shed 3 bases and J 7 bases; nucleotides not matched to a gene: 10. The DNA for the CDR3 is TGTGCCAGCAGTTTCCCCGGACAGGGTCAGAGTGAAGCTTTCTTT. Translated: CASSFPGQGQSEAFF.

For the CDR3, the DNA is TGTGCCAGCAGTTTCCCTAGGACAGGGGGCGTGAACGAGCAGTACTTC. This gives the protein CASSFPRTGGVNEQYF. This chain joins TRBV28 and TRBJ2-7; 11 bases fit TRBD1. Trimming took 3 bases from V and 5 from J; bases not matched to a gene: 9. This CDR3 region has 16 residues. CDR1 and CDR2 (germline): MDHEN, SYDVKM.

This clone was seen only once. The J gene is TRBJ2-4, the V gene TRBV6-5; 12 positions agree with TRBD2. V shed 4 bases, J shed 7 bases, and the junction held 8 bases outside the gene matches. Per germline, CDR1 MNHEY and CDR2 SVGAGI. There are 16 residues in the CDR3. The CDR3 bases are TGTGCCAGCAGTTCCTTAGCGACTAGCGGGAGTAACATTCAGTACTTC. This codes for CASSSLATSGSNIQYF.

V gene TRBV28 combines with J gene TRBJ2-4; D might be TRBD2 (5 bases). Trimming removed 6 bases at V and 6 bases at J, with 21 bases between. The CDR3 runs to 16 residues. CDR1 and CDR2 (germline): MDHEN, SYDVKM. CDR3 nucleotides: TGTGCCAGCAGCCACCGCGAAGCGGATATGGGAAACATTCAGTACTTC. Translating gives CASSHREADMGNIQYF.